A single T cell receptor (beta chain) is shown here with its context. The entry originates in a study of shared T cell receptors in the human thymus. The data were produced by immunoSEQ multiplex PCR, yet TCRdb's version contains in-frame clones alone and is incomplete. The sample yields hundreds of thousands of clones, more than 70% seen once. The CDR3 totals 17 residues. The V end lost 1 base, the J end lost 2 bases, and 12 bases lay between the germline ends. CDR1 is MGHRA and CDR2 is YSYEKL in the germline V gene. These data are also associated with another study on human thymus T cells. That source reports: Corrective heart surgery yielded the resections from which the thymus tissue came.

The source material was thymocytes. The clonotype was recovered from a boy less than two years old with a congenital heart defect. V and J are TRBV4-1 and TRBJ1-6, with D maybe TRBD1 (6 bases). CDR3 amino acids: CASSQGRGAAYNSPLHF. In DNA, the CDR3 is TGCGCCAGCAGCCAAGGGCGGGGGGCCGCCTATAATTCACCCCTCCACTTT.